The rows below give T cell receptor beta chains drawn from one sample of a study of CD8 T cells in ankylosing spondylitis. TCRdb re-analysed the 5' RACE reads in MiXCR, keeping a single row per CDR3 protein. Altogether some 140,000 distinct CDR3 sequences are present, around 6.6% being singletons, with the ten largest covering about an eighth. Specimen: blood, either unsorted or a sorted T cell fraction (not recorded which). These TCRs come from a female donor with ankylosing spondylitis or in good health (not recorded which). CDR3s include the opening cysteine and the closing phenylalanine or tryptophan. A D gene is named only where the DNA matches it firmly. Clone size is shown for a subset of rows, as once, few, many or a class of expanded clone.

d_gene,j_gene,v_gene,abundance,CDR3nt,CDR3aa
TRBD1,TRBJ2-3,TRBV18,once,TGTGCCAGCTTCGGGACAGGAGAAGATACGCAGTATTTT,CASFGTGEDTQYF
TRBD1,TRBJ1-2,TRBV12-3/TRBV12-4,few,TGTGCCAGCAGTTCTATCCGGGACAGATTATATGGCTACACCTTC,CASSSIRDRLYGYTF
-,TRBJ1-3,TRBV20-1,many,TGCAGTGCTGAGACGGACGGTTACAACACCATATATTTT,CSAETDGYNTIYF
-,TRBJ1-4,TRBV19,many,TGTGCCAGTAGTATAGGCCGGATTAATGAAAAACTGTTTTTT,CASSIGRINEKLFF
TRBD1,TRBJ2-7,TRBV5-5,many,TGTGCCAGCAGCTTGGGTTTCAGGGGGATGACCTACGAGCAGTACTTC,CASSLGFRGMTYEQYF
-,TRBJ2-7,TRBV6-5,many,TGTGCCAGCAGTTACGCCGGAGGGGGCCCCTACGAGCAGTACTTC,CASSYAGGGPYEQYF
-,TRBJ1-5,TRBV10-3,few,TGTGCCATCAGTGAGAGTTCTGGCCCAGGAGACCCCCAGCATTTT,CAISESSGPGDPQHF
-,TRBJ1-4,TRBV20-1,many,TGCAGTGCTAGTTCGGTGCGAGGTGAAAAACTGTTTTTT,CSASSVRGEKLFF
-,TRBJ2-6,TRBV4-1,many,TGCGCCAGCAGCCCCCAATTGGCCGCCTCTGGGGCCAACGTCCTGACTTTC,CASSPQLAASGANVLTF
-,TRBJ2-6,TRBV12-3/TRBV12-4,-,TGTGCCAGCAGTTTAGAAGGGAACGTCCTGACTTTC,CASSLEGNVLTF
-,TRBJ2-2,TRBV4-1,many,TGCGCCAGCAGCCGTGACGGACAGTCCGGGGAGCTGTTTTTT,CASSRDGQSGELFF
TRBD2,TRBJ2-1,TRBV4-2,many,TGTGCCAGCAGCCAAGATGTAGCGGGGGGCTCCTACAATGAGCAGTTCTTC,CASSQDVAGGSYNEQFF
TRBD1,TRBJ2-7,TRBV4-1,many,TGCGCCAGCAGCCGACAGGGCTCCTACGAGCAGTACTTC,CASSRQGSYEQYF
TRBD1,TRBJ1-2,TRBV7-9,-,TGTGCCAGCAGCCCCGGGACAGGGGATAGCTACACCTTC,CASSPGTGDSYTF
-,TRBJ2-2,TRBV20-1,many,TGCAGTGCTAGAGTCGGGGGAGCGGCCGGGGAGCTGTTTTTT,CSARVGGAAGELFF
-,TRBJ2-2,TRBV25-1,-,TGTGCCAGCAGTGATAGCGCGGGCGGGGAGCTGTTTTTT,CASSDSAGGELFF
-,TRBJ2-7,TRBV21-1,many,TGTGCCAGCAGCAAAGCGATCAAACAAGGACGGGACTACGAGCAGTACTTC,CASSKAIKQGRDYEQYF
TRBD2,TRBJ2-1,TRBV10-3,few,TGTGCCATCAGTCCGAACGGACTAGCGGGGGGTAGCCCCTACAATGAGCAGTTCTTC,CAISPNGLAGGSPYNEQFF
TRBD2,TRBJ2-3,TRBV7-2,few,TGTGCCAGCAGCAGCCGACTAGCGGGGGGGACAGATACGCAGTATTTT,CASSSRLAGGTDTQYF
-,TRBJ1-5,TRBV12-3/TRBV12-4,few,TGTGCCAGCAGAAGGACCAACCCTCCCGATCAGCCCCAGCATTTT,CASRRTNPPDQPQHF
TRBD1,TRBJ1-5,TRBV5-5,few,TGTGCCAGCAGCTTGACAGGGGAGGCAGCCCAGCATTTT,CASSLTGEAAQHF
TRBD2,TRBJ2-3,TRBV7-2,few,TGTGCCAGCAGAGGACTAGCGGGAGGAGATACGCAGTATTTT,CASRGLAGGDTQYF
-,TRBJ2-7,TRBV12-3/TRBV12-4,-,TGTGCCAGCAGAACGCTAGGGACCTACGAGCAGTACTTC,CASRTLGTYEQYF
-,TRBJ1-1,TRBV20-1,few,TGCAGTGCTAGAGGACTGGGGGGACTGAACACTGAAGCTTTCTTT,CSARGLGGLNTEAFF
-,TRBJ2-1,TRBV5-1,many,TGCGCCAGCACCCCAGGGGGAGGTCTTGAGCAGTTCTTC,CASTPGGGLEQFF
-,TRBJ2-1,TRBV12-3/TRBV12-4,many,TGTGCCAGCAGTTTGGGTAGTATCCTCCACAATGAGCAGTTCTTC,CASSLGSILHNEQFF
TRBD2,TRBJ2-2,TRBV25-1,many,TGTGCCAGCAGAGGGACTAGCGGGGGAGTTACGAACACCGGGGAGCTGTTTTTT,CASRGTSGGVTNTGELFF
-,TRBJ2-1,TRBV10-3,many,TGTGCCATCAGTGAGTCAAGGGTTTTTCCACACAATGAGCAGTTCTTC,CAISESRVFPHNEQFF
-,TRBJ2-3,TRBV12-3/TRBV12-4,many,TGTGCCAGCAGTGGGGCGTCGGTCCCAGATACGCAGTATTTT,CASSGASVPDTQYF
-,TRBJ1-1,TRBV6-1,many,TGTGCCAGCAGTGACCGGGGCAGGCCGAACACTGAAGCTTTCTTT,CASSDRGRPNTEAFF
TRBD1,TRBJ1-5,TRBV20-1,many,TGCAGTGCCAGACAGGGAACAGGGCAGCCCCAGCATTTT,CSARQGTGQPQHF
-,TRBJ1-5,TRBV4-1,many,TGCGCCAGCAGCCAAGATTCGGTGAGGCGACAGCCCCAGCATTTT,CASSQDSVRRQPQHF
-,TRBJ1-6,TRBV12-3/TRBV12-4,many,TGTGCCAGCAGTTTTGAATGGGGGAGTGGAAATTCACCCCTCCACTTT,CASSFEWGSGNSPLHF
TRBD1,TRBJ2-1,TRBV12-3/TRBV12-4,-,TGTACCTTCAGCCCACCCCAAACGACAGGGGGTCCCTACAATGAGCAGTTCTTC,CTFSPPQTTGGPYNEQFF
-,TRBJ1-5,TRBV7-2,many,TGTGCCAGCAGCAATAGGGGTAATCAGCCCCAGCATTTT,CASSNRGNQPQHF
-,TRBJ2-1,TRBV2,many,TGTGCCAGCAGTGTCCTCCCGGGGGTCTACAATGAGCAGTTCTTC,CASSVLPGVYNEQFF
-,TRBJ2-5,TRBV20-1,many,TGCAGTGCTGGGGGGCAGGTACAAGAGACCCAGTACTTC,CSAGGQVQETQYF
-,TRBJ2-1,TRBV5-1,many,TGCGCCAGCAGCTTCCGCTCCTACAATGAGCAGTTCTTC,CASSFRSYNEQFF
TRBD1,TRBJ1-2,TRBV20-1,many,TGCAGTGCTACACTACAGGGGGCGCCTAACTATGGCTACACCTTC,CSATLQGAPNYGYTF
-,TRBJ2-3,TRBV12-3/TRBV12-4,many,TGTGCCAGCAGTCCGATGGGGAGCACAGATACGCAGTATTTT,CASSPMGSTDTQYF
TRBD1,TRBJ1-2,TRBV9,-,TGTGCCAGCAGCGCAGGGGGGAGGATTTATGGCTACACCTTC,CASSAGGRIYGYTF
-,TRBJ1-2,TRBV12-3/TRBV12-4,many,TGTGCCAGTAGGGGGGGGTCCGGGCTAGACTATGGCTACACCTTC,CASRGGSGLDYGYTF
-,TRBJ1-1,TRBV7-2,many,TGTGCCAGCAGCTTCGTCGACACTGAAGCTTTCTTT,CASSFVDTEAFF
-,TRBJ1-1,TRBV6-2/TRBV6-3,many,TGTGCCAGCAGTTACCCGACAGCCGGATTGAACACTGAAGCTTTCTTT,CASSYPTAGLNTEAFF
TRBD1,TRBJ2-5,TRBV5-1,many,TGCGCCAGCAGCTCCGACAGGGAACTAGTGGAGACCCAGTACTTC,CASSSDRELVETQYF
TRBD1,TRBJ1-1,TRBV15,many,TGTGCCACCAGCAGAGATTGGACAGGGAAAGCTTTCTTT,CATSRDWTGKAFF
-,TRBJ2-3,TRBV5-1,many,TGCGCCAGCAGCCTTGAGAGGGACACAGATACGCAGTATTTT,CASSLERDTDTQYF
TRBD2,TRBJ2-1,TRBV12-3/TRBV12-4,many,TGTGCCAGCAGTTTAGGGCTAGCGGCCTCCTACAATGAGCAGTTCTTC,CASSLGLAASYNEQFF